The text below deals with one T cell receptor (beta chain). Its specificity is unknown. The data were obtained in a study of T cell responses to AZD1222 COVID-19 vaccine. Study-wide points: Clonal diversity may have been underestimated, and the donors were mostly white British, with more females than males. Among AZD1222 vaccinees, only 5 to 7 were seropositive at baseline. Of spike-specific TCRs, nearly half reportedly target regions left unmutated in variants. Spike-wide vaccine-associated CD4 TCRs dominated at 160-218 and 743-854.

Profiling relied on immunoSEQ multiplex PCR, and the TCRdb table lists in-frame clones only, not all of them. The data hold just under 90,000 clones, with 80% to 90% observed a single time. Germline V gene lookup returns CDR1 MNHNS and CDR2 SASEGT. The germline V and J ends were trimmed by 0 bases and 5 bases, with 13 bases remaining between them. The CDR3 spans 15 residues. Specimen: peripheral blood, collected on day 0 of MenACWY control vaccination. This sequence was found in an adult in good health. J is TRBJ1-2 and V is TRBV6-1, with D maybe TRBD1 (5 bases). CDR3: CASSEAWTKDYGYTF. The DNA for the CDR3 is TGTGCCAGCAGTGAAGCATGGACAAAGGATTATGGCTACACCTTC.